Below are 27 T cell receptor beta chains sequenced from a single sample in a study of siplizumab effects on memory and regulatory T cells. The repertoire was sequenced with immunoSEQ multiplex PCR; TCRdb's copy has only in-frame clones and lacks some. The profile shows 65,000 to 85,000 clones, 93% of them singletons. The sample was CD8+ T cells sorted from blood. The source of these receptors is a human donor in good health.

V and J are TRBV4-2 and TRBJ1-2; possible D gene TRBD1, 6 bases. CDR1 and CDR2 (germline): LGHNA, YNFKEQ. CDR3 size: 16 residues. The V and J ends lost 4 bases and 4 bases respectively, with 19 bases between them. The CDR3 sequence: CASSPRVGAHAYGYTF. The CDR3 coding sequence is TGTGCCAGCAGCCCGAGGGTGGGGGCGCACGCCTATGGCTACACCTTC.

The chain carries TRBV7-3 and TRBJ2-1; 11 bases fit TRBD2. Germline assignment: CDR1 SGHTA and CDR2 FQGTGA. The CDR3 is made up of 15 amino acids. V lost 5 bases, J lost 2 bases, and 2 bases stayed unmatched. The CDR3 region is CASSRTSGPYNEQFF. The CDR3 DNA reads as TGTGCCAGCAGCCGGACTAGCGGGCCCTACAATGAGCAGTTCTTC. The full variable domain, completed using reference TRBV7-3 and TRBJ2-1, is GAGVSQTPSNKVTEKGKYVELRCDPISGHTALYWYRQSLGQGPEFLIYFQGTGAADDSGLPNDRFFAVRPEGSVSTLKIQRTERGDSAVYLCASSRTSGPYNEQFFGPGTRLTVL.

Turning to this clone: The sample has other DNA sequences that encode this CDR3 too. This chain uses TRBV9 with TRBJ1-1, with D hard to call. Trimming took off 3 bases at V and 1 base at J, with 7 bases between the two ends. This CDR3 contains 13 residues. The germline CDR1 and CDR2 sequences are SGDLS and YYNGEE. The CDR3 region has the DNA TGTGCCAGCAGCGCAGGAGGGAACACTGAAGCTTTCTTT. Translating it yields CASSAGGNTEAFF.

The chain carries TRBV7-3 and TRBJ2-5; D possibly corresponds to TRBD2 (5 bases). The CDR3 has 13 amino acids. Trimming cost V 5 bases and J 3 bases, with 10 bases left between them. CDR1 and CDR2 from the germline V gene are SGHTA and FQGTGA. CDR3 bases: TGTGCCAGCAGCCCGAAGGGAGAAGAGACCCAGTACTTC. Translating gives CASSPKGEETQYF.

The rearrangement joins TRBV9 to TRBJ2-3, with a tentative D call TRBD2 (5 bases). V was cut by 0 bases and J by 0 bases, with 8 bases left in between. Germline V gene data show CDR1 as SGDLS and CDR2 as YYNGEE. The CDR3 has 15 residues. The chain's CDR3 is CASSVGTSSTDTQYF. CDR3 DNA: TGTGCCAGCAGCGTAGGGACTTCTAGCACAGATACGCAGTATTTT.

The CDR3 sequence is CASRTLEGAGDTQYF. The CDR3 DNA sequence: TGTGCCAGCAGAACCCTCGAGGGGGCGGGAGATACGCAGTATTTT. This sequence joins TRBV2 and TRBJ2-3; 7 bases line up with TRBD1. The germline V gene has CDR1 SNHLY and CDR2 FYNNEI. The ends lost 6 bases at V and 5 bases at J; junction bases unmatched: 11. The CDR3 spans 15 residues. Based on the CDR3 plus reference TRBV2 and TRBJ2-3, the full variable domain is EPEVTQTPSHQVTQMGQEVILRCVPISNHLYFYWYRQILGQKVEFLVSFYNNEISEKSEIFDDQFSVERPDGSNFTLKIRSTKLEDSAMYFCASRTLEGAGDTQYFGPGTRLTVL.

This clone was seen once. This chain connects TRBV9 to TRBJ1-1; TRBD1 matches 8 bases. CDR1 and CDR2 from the germline V gene are SGDLS and YYNGEE. V trimming: 3 bases; J trimming: 3 bases; junction bases outside the gene matches: 4. The CDR3 is 14 amino acids. CDR3 sequence reads: CASSASQGDTEAFF. In DNA form, the CDR3 reads TGTGCCAGCAGCGCCTCACAGGGGGACACTGAAGCTTTCTTT.

Points on this clone: Other DNA sequences from this sample encode an identical CDR3 as well. The chain carries TRBV9 and TRBJ1-1; D is unresolved. The CDR3 is made up of 15 amino acids. The V end lost 0 bases, the J end lost 0 bases, and 9 bases lay between the germline ends. The germline CDR1 and CDR2 sequences are SGDLS and YYNGEE. This CDR3 reads CASSVGGNMNTEAFF. The CDR3 bases are TGTGCCAGCAGCGTAGGAGGTAATATGAACACTGAAGCTTTCTTT.

The CDR3 nucleotides are TGCGCCAGCAGCTATCGGCCCCTCTATGGCTACACCTTC. It yields the protein CASSYRPLYGYTF. The V and J genes are TRBV5-1 and TRBJ1-2; D gene ambiguous. Looked up from germline, CDR1 is SGHRS and CDR2 is YFSETQ. Trimming cost V 3 bases and J 4 bases, with 10 bases left between them. CDR3 size: 13 residues.

The V and J genes are TRBV28 and TRBJ2-7, with D tentatively TRBD1 or TRBD2 (5 bases each). In germline, CDR1 is MDHEN, CDR2 SYDVKM. The CDR3 length is 13 residues. Trimming shortened V by 4 bases and J by 3 bases, and 10 bases separated the two germline ends. The CDR3 nucleotides read TGTGCCAGCAGTTGGGGGAACGTCTACGAGCAGTACTTC. Translated: CASSWGNVYEQYF. The full variable domain, with the rest looked up from reference TRBV28 and TRBJ2-7, is DVKVTQSSRYLVKRTGEKVFLECVQDMDHENMFWYRQDPGLGLRLIYFSYDVKMKEKGDIPEGYSVSREKKERFSLILESASTNQTSMYLCASSWGNVYEQYFGPGTRLTVT.

The rearrangement links TRBV5-6 to TRBJ1-2, with TRBD1 as a possible D gene (5 bases). Trimming took off 4 bases at V and 3 bases at J, with 10 bases between the two ends. Germline V gene sequence: CDR1 SGHDT, CDR2 YYEEEE. This CDR3 region has 13 residues. This CDR3 is CASSGGTDYGYTF. The CDR3 DNA follows: TGTGCCAGCAGCGGGGGGACCGACTATGGCTACACCTTC.

V gene TRBV1 combines with J gene TRBJ2-5; the DNA was not used to check the table's D call, TRBD2. TRBV1 is annotated as a pseudogene. The CDR3 length is 13 residues. CDR3 in amino acids: CTSSPSPAETQYF. CDR3 coding DNA: TGCACCAGCAGTCCCTCCCCCGCGGAGACCCAGTACTTC.

This chain connects TRBV4-3 to TRBJ2-1, with 11 bases identical to TRBD2. V dropped 1 base and J dropped 9; count of bases not matched to a gene: 5. There are 15 residues in the CDR3. Germline-derived CDR1 and CDR2 are LGHNA and YSLEER. The CDR3 here is CASSQGLAGLSEQFF. For the CDR3, the DNA is TGCGCCAGCAGCCAAGGACTAGCGGGGTTGAGTGAGCAGTTCTTC.

The chain carries TRBV27 and TRBJ2-7, with TRBD2 matching over 10 bases. The ends lost 0 bases at V and 7 bases at J; junction bases unmatched: 6. Germline V gives CDR1 MNHEY, CDR2 SMNVEV (reference sequence). The CDR3 covers 15 residues. The CDR3, as DNA: TGTGCCAGCAGTTTATCCCTGCTAGCGGGGGTTGAGCAGTACTTC. Translated: CASSLSLLAGVEQYF.

The J gene is TRBJ2-3, the V gene TRBV9, with 11 bases lining up with TRBD2. The CDR3 covers 15 residues. J was trimmed by 2 bases and V by 3 bases; bases with no gene match: 2. Per germline, CDR1 SGDLS and CDR2 YYNGEE. The DNA of the CDR3 is TGTGCCAGCAGCGCTAGCGGGGGGATCACAGATACGCAGTATTTT. This sequence encodes CASSASGGITDTQYF.

This chain joins TRBV5-6 and TRBJ1-6; TRBD1 agrees at 9 bases. The trim removed 7 bases at V and 9 bases at J, leaving 8 bases unmatched. Germline V gives CDR1 SGHDT, CDR2 YYEEEE. This CDR3 is 14 amino acids long. CDR3 DNA sequence: TGTGCCAGCCGAGGACAGGGGCATGGTTCACCCCTCCACTTT. Residues: CASRGQGHGSPLHF.

The rearrangement links TRBV7-2 to TRBJ2-7; D not certain. Trimming left V 6 bases short and J 1 base short, with 4 bases between. Germline V gene lookup returns CDR1 SGHTA and CDR2 FQGNSA. This CDR3 is built from 11 residues. The CDR3 DNA reads as TGTGCCAGCAGATATTCCTACGAGCAGTACTTC. Translated, it gives CASRYSYEQYF.

The gene calls are TRBV6-5 and TRBJ2-1; D remains unclear. There are 12 residues in the CDR3. In germline, CDR1 is MNHEY, CDR2 SVGAGI. The V end lost 6 bases, the J end lost 11 bases, and 14 bases lay between the germline ends. The CDR3 nucleotides read TGTGCCAGCAGCCAGGACGGCGTCAAGCAGTTCTTC. It is translated as CASSQDGVKQFF.

V usage is TRBV7-7 and J usage is TRBJ2-3; D not certain. V was pared by 2 bases and J by 0 bases, with 15 bases between. This CDR3 contains 17 residues. Germline V lookup: CDR1 SSHAT, CDR2 FNYEAQ (reference sequence). Written as DNA, the CDR3 is TGTGCCAGCAGCTTATCGCCCGGAATTGGTAGCACAGATACGCAGTATTTT. Amino acid sequence: CASSLSPGIGSTDTQYF.

The chain carries TRBV5-4 and TRBJ2-5, with a possible D match to TRBD2 (6 bases). Germline CDR1 reads SGHNT; CDR2 reads YYREEE (reference sequence). CDR3 length equals 14 residues. Trimming removed 6 bases from V and 5 bases from J, with 17 bases in between. The chain's CDR3 is CASTLQGEEETQYF. DNA of the CDR3: TGTGCCAGCACCCTCCAAGGGGAGGAGGAGACCCAGTACTTC. Drawing the rest from reference TRBV5-4 and TRBJ2-5, the complete variable domain is ETGVTQSPTHLIKTRGQQVTLRCSSQSGHNTVSWYQQALGQGPQFIFQYYREEENGRGNFPPRFSGLQFPNYSSELNVNALELDDSALYLCASTLQGEEETQYFGPGTRLLVL.

This clone was observed a few times. V and J are TRBV7-3 and TRBJ2-6; D is undetermined. V lost 5 bases and J 4 bases, leaving 6 bases between the germline ends. Per the germline V gene, CDR1 is SGHTA and CDR2 is FQGTGA. The CDR3 totals 13 residues. DNA of the CDR3: TGTGCCAGCAGCCTCGTCGGGGCCAACGTCCTGACTTTC. Its translation is CASSLVGANVLTF.

The chain links TRBV5-1 to TRBJ2-3; D might be TRBD1 (6 bases). The germline CDR1 and CDR2 sequences are SGHRS and YFSETQ. CDR3 length equals 14 residues. Trimming shortened V by 1 base and J by 8 bases, and 14 bases separated the two germline ends. CDR3 DNA: TGCGCCAGCAGCTTGACAGGGCCCCGCGGTACGCAGTATTTT. Translation: CASSLTGPRGTQYF.

The chain is built from TRBV6-4 and TRBJ2-3, with 14 bases lining up with TRBD2. The CDR3 length is 16 residues. The germline gives CDR1 MRHNA, CDR2 SNTAGT. After removal of 0 bases from V and 6 bases from J, the junction contained 2 bases not matched to a gene. Written as DNA, the CDR3 is TGTGCCAGCAGTGACTCGACTAGCGGGGGGGCCGATACGCAGTATTTT. It codes for CASSDSTSGGADTQYF.

J is TRBJ2-7 and V is TRBV27; the D gene is possibly TRBD1 (6 bases). Trimming took 8 bases from V and 3 from J, leaving 20 bases between them. Germline lookup yields CDR1 MNHEY and CDR2 SMNVEV (reference sequence). This CDR3 spans 15 amino acids. Written as DNA, the CDR3 is TGTGCCAGCGGGAGTCGAGAGGGGACAAGCTACGAGCAGTACTTC. Residues: CASGSREGTSYEQYF.

V and J are TRBV4-1 and TRBJ1-1; D is undetermined. Germline CDR1 MGHRA, CDR2 YSYEKL. V was trimmed by 0 bases and J by 7 bases, leaving 6 bases between them. The length of the CDR3 is 12 residues. The CDR3 bases are TGCGCCAGCAGCCAAGAAACCAGTGAAGCTTTCTTT. Translating gives CASSQETSEAFF.

This clone showed up just once. The chain carries TRBV19 and TRBJ1-4; D may be TRBD1 (6 bases). CDR1 is LNHDA, CDR2 SQIVND, per germline (reference sequence). This CDR3 spans 15 amino acids. Trimming removed 5 bases at V and 8 bases at J, with 18 bases between. CDR3 DNA: TGTGCCAGTAGTTCCACACAGGGTCCAGGAGAAAAACTGTTTTTT. This sequence encodes CASSSTQGPGEKLFF.

The genes are TRBV29-1 and TRBJ2-7, with a possible D match to TRBD1 (6 bases). V shed 6 bases and J shed 7 bases, with 25 bases lying between them. The germline V gene has CDR1 SQVTM and CDR2 ANQGSEA. This CDR3 is built from 15 residues. The CDR3 is CSVHEGVGPAVEQYF. DNA of the CDR3: TGCAGCGTCCACGAGGGGGTGGGCCCAGCAGTAGAGCAGTACTTC.